The 19 T cell receptor beta chains given below trace back to one sample, sequenced in a study of T cells expressing NK-cell markers. TCRdb derives one entry per CDR3 protein from the 5' RACE reads, leaving out DNA. This listing includes 300,000 to 500,000 distinct CDR3 sequences. Sequenced input: blood T cells: a sorted CD56 or NKG2C T cell subset, CD4+ or CD8+ T cells, or bulk PBMC T cells (not recorded which). The source is a woman aged 50 to 60 in good health.

The CDR3 reads CASSDRQGAAEQYF. The rearrangement uses TRBV2 and TRBJ2-7; TCRdb selects TRBD1, and the lack of DNA leaves this call unchecked. The CDR3 loop spans 14 amino acids. Germline CDR1 is SNHLY and CDR2 is FYNNEI.

The chain carries TRBV12-3 or TRBV12-4 and TRBJ2-7; the TCRdb D gene call, TRBD1, has no DNA to confirm it. The CDR3 loop spans 15 amino acids. The CDR3: CASSFPDPITYEQYF.

The chain recombines TRBV5-6 with TRBJ2-3. This CDR3 has 13 amino acids. The germline V gene encodes CDR1 SGHDT and CDR2 YYEEEE. The CDR3 here is CASSLASEDTQYF.

This chain links TRBV3-1 with TRBJ2-3. CDR1 is LGHDT and CDR2 is YNNKEL in the germline V gene (reference sequence). This CDR3 has 14 residues. The chain's CDR3 is CASSRRVATDTQYF.

The chain has TRBV5-1 and TRBJ2-1; TCRdb's D call of TRBD1 is untestable without DNA. Germline CDR1 and CDR2: SGHRS and YFSETQ. The CDR3 contains 13 residues. CDR3 region: CASSGTGTNEQFF.

J is TRBJ2-7 and V is TRBV28. The germline CDR1 and CDR2 sequences are MDHEN and SYDVKM. The CDR3 covers 17 residues. The CDR3 reads CASSPERTNKVAYEQYF.

This chain uses TRBV9 with TRBJ1-6; TCRdb's assignment of TRBD1 cannot be checked, as there is no DNA. This CDR3 region has 15 residues. CDR1 is SGDLS, CDR2 YYNGEE, per germline. CDR3 loop: CASSVEPGYNSPLHF.

V gene TRBV7-9 combines with J gene TRBJ1-2. This CDR3 has 11 residues. The germline CDR1 and CDR2 sequences are SEHNR and FQNEAQ (reference sequence). CDR3 residues: CASSLYDGYTF.

The V call is TRBV13, the J call TRBJ2-3; the TRBD2 assignment by TCRdb is unverifiable without DNA. This CDR3 has 16 residues. Germline loops: CDR1 PRHDT, CDR2 FYEKMQ (reference sequence). CDR3 loop: CASSFRREFSADTQYF.

The chain combines TRBV25-1 with TRBJ2-3; TCRdb picks TRBD2, but there is no DNA to check that call. Germline lookup yields CDR1 MGHDK and CDR2 SYGVNS. There are 18 residues in the CDR3. CDR3 protein: CASIGTSGRTLGTDTQYF.

The rearrangement links TRBV15 to TRBJ2-3; the TCRdb D gene call, TRBD2, has no DNA to confirm it. The CDR3 runs to 16 residues. Germline V lookup: CDR1 LNHNV, CDR2 YYDKDF (reference sequence). CDR3 region: CATSRDWSPAADAQYF. Full variable domain (rest looked up from reference TRBV15 and TRBJ2-3): DAMVIQNPRYQVTQFGKPVTLSCSQTLNHNVMYWYQQKSSQAPKLLFHYYDKDFNNEADTPDNFQSRRPNTSFCFLDIRSPGLGDTAMYLCATSRDWSPAADAQYFGPGTRLTVL.

This rearrangement joins TRBV15 to TRBJ1-4. The germline V gene encodes CDR1 LNHNV and CDR2 YYDKDF (reference sequence). The CDR3 is made up of 13 amino acids. The CDR3: CATSRGGGEKLFF. Based on the CDR3 plus reference TRBV15 and TRBJ1-4, the full variable domain is DAMVIQNPRYQVTQFGKPVTLSCSQTLNHNVMYWYQQKSSQAPKLLFHYYDKDFNNEADTPDNFQSRRPNTSFCFLDIRSPGLGDTAMYLCATSRGGGEKLFFGSGTQLSVL.

This rearrangement joins TRBV27 to TRBJ1-2. The CDR3 has 11 residues. Germline V lookup: CDR1 MNHEY, CDR2 SMNVEV (reference sequence). CDR3 residues: CASRDPRGYTF.

The chain couples TRBV5-1 to TRBJ2-1; the D call from TCRdb, TRBD2, cannot be confirmed without DNA. Germline loops: CDR1 SGHRS, CDR2 YFSETQ. The CDR3 has 13 amino acids. The CDR3 sequence: CASSASSGNEQFF.

V gene TRBV5-5 combines with J gene TRBJ2-1; TCRdb's D call of TRBD2 is untestable without DNA. CDR1 SGHKS and CDR2 YYEKEE come from the germline V gene (reference sequence). This CDR3 spans 16 amino acids. CDR3 sequence: CASSFLIERAYNEQFF.

J is TRBJ2-1 and V is TRBV14; TCRdb picks TRBD2, but there is no DNA to check that call. CDR1 is SGHDN, CDR2 FVKESK, per germline. This CDR3 region has 14 residues. Here the CDR3 reads CASSRETSHNEQFF.

The chain carries TRBV29-1 and TRBJ1-5; TCRdb selects TRBD1, and the lack of DNA leaves this call unchecked. CDR1 and CDR2 from the germline V gene are SQVTM and ANQGSEA. This CDR3 is built from 12 residues. This CDR3 reads CSVAQGDQPQHF.

The gene calls are TRBV29-1 and TRBJ2-5; TCRdb reports TRBD1, a call that lacks DNA to check it against. The CDR3 sequence is 15 residues long. Germline V CDR1 and CDR2: SQVTM, ANQGSEA. The CDR3 here is CSVTPGAPGARPEYF.

The CDR3 loop is CASTTRGDIQYF. The rearrangement links TRBV21-1 to TRBJ2-4; TCRdb lists TRBD1, though no DNA is available to test this call. TRBV21-1 is tagged as a pseudogene. CDR3 length: 12 residues.